The 29 T cell receptor beta chains presented below share a single source sample, sequenced in a study of OX40 agonist ivuxolimab in advanced cancers. The method was immunoSEQ multiplex PCR; TCRdb's version includes in-frame clones alone and lacks a portion of them. Of around 110,000 clones in the sample, about nine tenths were seen once. Sequenced here: CD4+ or CD8+ T cells sorted from blood, sampled in a trial of the OX40 agonist ivuxolimab. The receptors come from an adult with an advanced solid tumor such as melanoma, head and neck, liver or kidney cancer.

This clone appeared a single time. The chain has TRBV5-6 and TRBJ1-3; TRBD1 is a possible D gene (5 bases). This CDR3 spans 17 amino acids. Per germline, CDR1 SGHDT and CDR2 YYEEEE. V was trimmed by 1 base and J by 4 bases, leaving 18 bases between them. The CDR3 spells CASSLRREEVIGNTIYF. In DNA form, the CDR3 reads TGTGCCAGCAGCTTGCGCAGGGAGGAAGTAATAGGAAACACCATATATTTT. The whole variable domain, filled in from reference TRBV5-6 and TRBJ1-3, reads DAGVTQSPTHLIKTRGQQVTLRCSPKSGHDTVSWYQQALGQGPQFIFQYYEEEERQRGNFPDRFSGHQFPNYSSELNVNALLLGDSALYLCASSLRREEVIGNTIYFGEGSWLTVV.

This chain joins TRBV6-5 and TRBJ1-1; D is uncertain. CDR1 is MNHEY and CDR2 is SVGAGI in the germline V gene. The ends were cut back, 5 bases at V and 2 bases at J, with 12 bases in the middle. This CDR3 is 14 amino acids long. The CDR3 reads CASSAGGVNTEAFF. In DNA form, the CDR3 reads TGTGCCAGCAGTGCCGGTGGAGTAAACACTGAAGCTTTCTTT.

This chain links TRBV6-4 with TRBJ1-1, with D maybe TRBD1 (5 bases). The germline V gene encodes CDR1 MRHNA and CDR2 SNTAGT. CDR3 length equals 18 residues. Trimming stripped 7 bases from V and 0 bases from J, with 24 bases between. The CDR3 here is CASIPGEGPGPVNTEAFF. In DNA, the CDR3 is TGTGCCAGCATCCCCGGGGAGGGTCCGGGACCCGTGAACACTGAAGCTTTCTTT.

This chain joins TRBV10-3 and TRBJ2-3, with 8 bases aligning to TRBD2. This CDR3 has 15 residues. V was pared by 5 bases and J by 5 bases, with 9 bases of the junction left unmatched. The V gene's germline CDR1 is ENHRY and CDR2 SYGVKD. CDR3: CAISRRAGGQDTQYF. CDR3 DNA sequence: TGTGCCATCAGTCGCCGGGCGGGGGGCCAAGATACGCAGTATTTT.

This clone has only a few counts. CDR3: CASSRLEGNTIYF. The CDR3, as DNA: TGCGCCAGCAGCCGATTGGAGGGAAACACCATATATTTT. The gene calls are TRBV4-1 and TRBJ1-3, with unresolved D. Germline values: CDR1 MGHRA, CDR2 YSYEKL. The CDR3 runs to 13 residues. V was cut by 4 bases and J by 4 bases, with 8 bases left in between.

The chain links TRBV27 to TRBJ2-7; 8 bases are shared with TRBD1. Per the germline V gene, CDR1 is MNHEY and CDR2 is SMNVEV (reference sequence). The CDR3 consists of 16 residues. The V gene end was trimmed by 8 bases and the J gene end by 3 bases; junction bases not matched to a gene: 15. CDR3 sequence: CASAPVPRTGIYEQYF. The DNA of the CDR3 is TGTGCCAGCGCCCCAGTTCCGAGGACAGGGATCTACGAGCAGTACTTC.

The rearrangement uses TRBV7-3 and TRBJ2-1; TRBD1 might be the D (6 bases). The V and J ends lost 4 bases and 7 bases respectively, with 8 bases between them. The CDR3 extends over 12 amino acids. Germline V gene lookup returns CDR1 SGHTA and CDR2 FQGTGA. In DNA form, the CDR3 reads TGTGCCAGCAGCTCACAGGGAAATGAGCAGTTCTTC. Translated, it gives CASSSQGNEQFF.

V usage is TRBV7-8 and J usage is TRBJ1-1, with D unclear. CDR3 length: 13 amino acids. The germline CDR1 and CDR2 sequences are SGHVS and FQNEAQ. Trimming left V 3 bases short and J 6 bases short, with 11 bases between. As DNA, the CDR3 is TGTGCCAGCAGCTTTGTCGTCCGACCTGAAGCTTTCTTT. It encodes CASSFVVRPEAFF.

The V and J genes are TRBV9 and TRBJ2-5, with D perhaps matching TRBD1 (6 bases). Trimming cost V 4 bases and J 1 base, with 17 bases left between them. The CDR3 has 16 residues. Per the germline V gene, CDR1 is SGDLS and CDR2 is YYNGEE. In DNA, the CDR3 is TGTGCCAGCAGCCCCGATCTACAGGGCCCCCAAGAGACCCAGTACTTC. Protein product: CASSPDLQGPQETQYF.

The chain is built from TRBV18 and TRBJ2-5, with D maybe TRBD2 (6 bases). Deletions cut 4 bases from V and 7 bases from J, with 19 bases between. The germline CDR1 and CDR2 sequences are KGHSH and LQKENI. This CDR3 has 15 residues. CDR3 bases: TGTGCCAGCTCACAGGGAGGCGAGGACAAAGGGACCCAGTACTTC. As protein: CASSQGGEDKGTQYF.

The rearrangement joins TRBV15 to TRBJ2-5; TRBD1 aligns across 8 bases. Per germline, CDR1 LNHNV and CDR2 YYDKDF (reference sequence). Trimming removed 4 bases from V and 4 bases from J; junction bases left unmatched: 8. The length of the CDR3 is 15 residues. CDR3 coding DNA: TGTGCCACCAGCACCCCTCGGACAGGGAGAGAGACCCAGTACTTC. It encodes CATSTPRTGRETQYF. Variable domain in full (rest from reference TRBV15 and TRBJ2-5): DAMVIQNPRYQVTQFGKPVTLSCSQTLNHNVMYWYQQKSSQAPKLLFHYYDKDFNNEADTPDNFQSRRPNTSFCFLDIRSPGLGDTAMYLCATSTPRTGRETQYFGPGTRLLVL.

The chain joins TRBV28 to TRBJ2-7, with TRBD2 matching 9 bases. The germline CDR1 and CDR2 sequences are MDHEN and SYDVKM. Losses at the gene ends were 10 bases for V and 4 bases for J; bases not matched to a gene: 11. The CDR3 extends over 14 amino acids. CDR3 nucleotides: TGTGCCACCACCACTTCTAGCGGGGCTTACGAGCAGTACTTC. Translating gives CATTTSSGAYEQYF. The variable domain in full, with the rest retrieved from reference TRBV28 and TRBJ2-7, is DVKVTQSSRYLVKRTGEKVFLECVQDMDHENMFWYRQDPGLGLRLIYFSYDVKMKEKGDIPEGYSVSREKKERFSLILESASTNQTSMYLCATTTSSGAYEQYFGPGTRLTVT.

This chain links TRBV7-8 with TRBJ1-2; D is ambiguous. Trimming took off 5 bases at V and 1 base at J, with 11 bases between the two ends. Germline V gene lookup returns CDR1 SGHVS and CDR2 FQNEAQ. The CDR3 loop spans 14 amino acids. The CDR3 loop is CASSPRTVNYGYTF. The CDR3 DNA reads as TGTGCCAGCAGCCCGAGGACGGTTAACTATGGCTACACCTTC.

The chain recombines TRBV7-2 with TRBJ2-7, with D possibly matching TRBD1 (6 bases). Trimming left V 0 bases short and J 3 bases short, with 15 bases between. The germline V gene has CDR1 SGHTA and CDR2 FQGNSA. This CDR3 has 16 residues. CDR3 in amino acids: CASSLATGTQGYEQYF. CDR3 sequence (DNA): TGTGCCAGCAGCTTAGCAACAGGGACGCAGGGCTACGAGCAGTACTTC.

The V gene is TRBV5-8, the J gene TRBJ1-2, with D unclear. The length of the CDR3 is 12 residues. Germline CDR1 SGHTS, CDR2 YDEGEE. V was pared by 0 bases and J by 6 bases, with 6 bases between. Here the CDR3 DNA reads TGTGCCAGCAGCTTGGGGAGGGATGGCTACACCTTC. Protein sequence: CASSLGRDGYTF.

The chain recombines TRBV11-2 with TRBJ2-7, with D tentatively TRBD1 (5 bases). Germline assignment: CDR1 SGHAT and CDR2 FQNNGV. Trimming shortened V by 5 bases and J by 7 bases, and 15 bases separated the two germline ends. CDR3 length equals 13 residues. CDR3 in DNA: TGTGCCAGCAGCCCCCAAGGGGTGGGGGAGCAGTACTTC. As protein: CASSPQGVGEQYF.

The chain employs TRBV28 and TRBJ1-2; a weak D match, TRBD1 (5 bases). There are 17 residues in the CDR3. Looked up from germline, CDR1 is MDHEN and CDR2 is SYDVKM. Trimming took 8 bases from V and 5 from J, leaving 27 bases between them. The CDR3 DNA is TGTGCCAGCTGGAGGAACTTATGGGGCAGGGAGGAATATGGCTACACCTTC. Translated, it gives CASWRNLWGREEYGYTF.

The rearrangement joins TRBV28 to TRBJ2-2; 10 bases match TRBD1. There are 17 residues in the CDR3. Germline V gives CDR1 MDHEN, CDR2 SYDVKM. V lost 5 bases, J lost 4 bases, and 10 bases stayed unmatched. In DNA form, the CDR3 reads TGTGCCAGCAGTAAGCCCGACAGGGGGCGGGTCACCGGGGAGCTGTTTTTT. Residues: CASSKPDRGRVTGELFF.

The chain combines TRBV6-5 with TRBJ1-3, with D unresolved. Trimming took 0 bases from V and 4 from J, leaving 7 bases between them. The V gene's germline CDR1 is MNHEY and CDR2 SVGAGI. The CDR3 spans 14 residues. The CDR3 reads CASSYSRQGNTIYF. In DNA, the CDR3 is TGTGCCAGCAGTTACTCGAGGCAGGGAAACACCATATATTTT.

The rearrangement joins TRBV5-6 to TRBJ1-6; D is undetermined. Looked up from germline, CDR1 is SGHDT and CDR2 is YYEEEE. This CDR3 contains 15 residues. The V and J ends lost 3 bases and 7 bases respectively, with 14 bases between them. DNA of the CDR3: TGTGCCAGCAGCTCCCTCCGGGTTAACAATTCACCCCTCCACTTT. Its translation: CASSSLRVNNSPLHF.

This chain joins TRBV6-6 and TRBJ1-2; maybe TRBD1 (6 bases). Trimming left V 2 bases short and J 8 bases short, with 12 bases between. The CDR3 totals 13 residues. Germline CDR1 MNHNY, CDR2 SVGAGI (reference sequence). CDR3 loop: CASSYAGQQGYTF. The CDR3 nucleotides read TGTGCCAGCAGTTACGCCGGACAGCAGGGCTACACCTTC.

V usage is TRBV11-2 and J usage is TRBJ1-2; a possible D gene is TRBD1 (6 bases). The CDR3 extends over 13 amino acids. CDR1 and CDR2 from the germline V gene are SGHAT and FQNNGV. V shed 5 bases and J shed 8 bases, with 15 bases lying between them. CDR3 loop: CASSPSRGGGYTF. Here the CDR3 DNA reads TGTGCCAGCAGCCCAAGTAGGGGGGGCGGCTACACCTTC. The full variable domain, its missing parts supplied by reference TRBV11-2 and TRBJ1-2, is EAGVAQSPRYKIIEKRQSVAFWCNPISGHATLYWYQQILGQGPKLLIQFQNNGVVDDSQLPKDRFSAERLKGVDSTLKIQPAKLEDSAVYLCASSPSRGGGYTFGSGTRLTVV.

V usage is TRBV5-1 and J usage is TRBJ1-2; 7 nucleotides line up with TRBD1. Trimming removed 0 bases from V and 6 bases from J; junction bases left unmatched: 5. CDR1 is SGHRS and CDR2 is YFSETQ in the germline V gene. CDR3 length equals 14 residues. The DNA for the CDR3 is TGCGCCAGCAGCTTGGATCGGGGACAGAATGGCTACACCTTC. Translated, it gives CASSLDRGQNGYTF.

Only a few counts were recorded for this clone. The rearrangement joins TRBV11-2 to TRBJ1-6; no clear D. Deletions cut 4 bases from V and 4 bases from J, with 17 bases between. CDR1 is SGHAT and CDR2 is FQNNGV in the germline V gene. CDR3 size: 17 residues. CDR3 sequence reads: CASSYSRLKGYNSPLHF. In DNA form, the CDR3 reads TGTGCCAGCAGCTATTCACGGCTTAAGGGATATAATTCACCCCTCCACTTT.

The gene calls are TRBV29-1 and TRBJ2-7; D may be TRBD2 (6 bases). Trimming removed 5 bases from V and 3 bases from J, with 20 bases in between. The CDR3 is 15 residues long. Germline CDR1 and CDR2: SQVTM and ANQGSEA. The CDR3 protein is CSVYGGAQPFYEQYF. The CDR3 DNA sequence: TGCAGCGTTTATGGAGGGGCCCAACCCTTCTACGAGCAGTACTTC.

The rearrangement uses TRBV28 and TRBJ2-5; 7 bases are a match to TRBD1. Trimming cost V 4 bases and J 4 bases; bases outside gene matches: 9. Germline V lookup: CDR1 MDHEN, CDR2 SYDVKM. The CDR3 extends over 15 amino acids. This CDR3 reads CASSSEGARGETQYF. CDR3 in DNA: TGTGCCAGCAGTTCAGAGGGGGCGAGGGGAGAGACCCAGTACTTC. Together with reference TRBV28 and TRBJ2-5, the CDR3 gives the full variable domain: DVKVTQSSRYLVKRTGEKVFLECVQDMDHENMFWYRQDPGLGLRLIYFSYDVKMKEKGDIPEGYSVSREKKERFSLILESASTNQTSMYLCASSSEGARGETQYFGPGTRLLVL.

This chain links TRBV7-8 with TRBJ2-1; D tentatively fits TRBD1 or TRBD2 (5 bases each). The CDR3 loop spans 15 amino acids. With 5 bases removed from V and 7 bases from J, the gap between germline ends came to 18 bases. The germline gives CDR1 SGHVS, CDR2 FQNEAQ. The CDR3 DNA reads as TGTGCCAGCAGCCCCCGCCGGGACCCCTGGAATGAGCAGTTCTTC. Residues: CASSPRRDPWNEQFF.

This clone was recorded only once. V usage is TRBV16 and J usage is TRBJ1-5; D is possibly TRBD1 (5 bases). The ends were cut back, 2 bases at V and 7 bases at J, with 18 bases in the middle. The CDR3 is made up of 16 amino acids. Germline-derived CDR1 and CDR2 are KGHSY and FQNENV. The CDR3 sequence: CASSQTEGRGRQPQHF. CDR3 sequence (DNA): TGTGCCAGCAGCCAAACGGAGGGAAGGGGTAGGCAGCCCCAGCATTTT.

The V call is TRBV7-3, the J call TRBJ2-5; D perhaps matches TRBD2 (7 bases). Deletions cut 2 bases from V and 1 base from J, with 8 bases between. Germline loops: CDR1 SGHTA, CDR2 FQGTGA. The CDR3 has 14 residues. The chain's CDR3 is CASSLAGAQETQYF. In DNA form, the CDR3 reads TGTGCCAGCAGCTTAGCGGGGGCCCAAGAGACCCAGTACTTC.